These 22 T cell receptor beta chains came from one sample sequenced in a study of blood T cell repertoires in COVID-19. Repertoires were generated with immunoSEQ multiplex PCR, while TCRdb's copy carries only in-frame clones and drops some. The sample records roughly 160,000 clones, around 82% being singletons. The sample taken for sequencing was peripheral blood. The source of these receptors is a woman in her 70s who had recovered from COVID-19.

The chain carries TRBV3-1 (or the pseudogene TRBV3-2) and TRBJ1-5; no firm D call. The length of the CDR3 is 13 residues. In germline, CDR1 is LGHDT, CDR2 YNNKEL (reference sequence). Trimming stripped 2 bases from V and 5 bases from J, with 7 bases between. The CDR3 protein is CASSQRGDQPQHF. The DNA for the CDR3 is TGTGCCAGCAGCCAACGCGGAGATCAGCCCCAGCATTTT.

The CDR3 here is CASRSSGSVQFF. CDR3 coding DNA: TGTGCCAGCAGAAGTAGCGGGAGCGTGCAGTTCTTC. The chain recombines TRBV6-5 with TRBJ2-1, with 9 bases aligning to TRBD2. The CDR3 has 12 residues. The V gene's germline CDR1 is MNHEY and CDR2 SVGAGI. J was trimmed by 12 bases and V by 6 bases; bases with no gene match: 6.

The chain carries TRBV19 and TRBJ1-5; tentative D call: TRBD1 (5 bases). CDR1 and CDR2 (germline): LNHDA, SQIVND (reference sequence). The V end lost 3 bases, the J end lost 6 bases, and 15 bases lay between the germline ends. The CDR3 loop spans 15 amino acids. This chain's CDR3 is CASSIGRVGGQPQHF. CDR3 nucleotides: TGTGCCAGTAGTATCGGCAGGGTGGGTGGTCAGCCCCAGCATTTT.

The J gene is TRBJ2-2, the V gene TRBV3-1 (or the pseudogene TRBV3-2), with TRBD2 identical over 11 bases. There are 15 residues in the CDR3. CDR1 is LGHDT, CDR2 YNNKEL, per germline (reference sequence). V was clipped by 4 bases and J by 4 bases; unmatched bases: 2. CDR3: CASSPLAGGTGELFF. The CDR3 bases are TGTGCCAGCAGCCCGCTAGCGGGGGGCACCGGGGAGCTGTTTTTT.

V and J are TRBV29-1 and TRBJ2-3; 8 positions agree with TRBD2. V lost 3 bases to trimming and J lost 0 bases; unmatched junction nucleotides: 2. CDR3 length equals 14 residues. Germline assignment: CDR1 SQVTM and CDR2 ANQGSEA. The CDR3 protein is CSVEASGSTDTQYF. CDR3 nucleotides: TGCAGCGTTGAGGCTAGCGGGAGCACAGATACGCAGTATTTT.

This clone showed up just a few times. The chain links TRBV24-1 to TRBJ2-2; D is possibly TRBD1 (6 bases). This CDR3 has 13 residues. CDR1 KGHDR and CDR2 SFDVKD come from the germline V gene. Trimming pared 9 bases from V and 6 bases from J, leaving 13 bases between. DNA for the CDR3: TGTGCCACCCAGGGGCGCGTCGCCGGGGAGCTGTTTTTT. Its translation is CATQGRVAGELFF.

V and J are TRBV5-1 and TRBJ2-7; 7 nucleotides agree with TRBD2. Per germline, CDR1 SGHRS and CDR2 YFSETQ. The J segment lost 0 bases and the V segment lost 4 bases, leaving 4 bases of the junction unmatched. The CDR3 has 14 amino acids. CDR3 DNA sequence: TGCGCCAGCAGCCTCCGGACTAGCTCCTACGAGCAGTACTTC. Translated: CASSLRTSSYEQYF.

This sequence joins TRBV4-3 and TRBJ2-2; 11 bases fit TRBD2. CDR3 length equals 16 residues. J was trimmed by 7 bases and V by 3 bases; bases with no gene match: 7. Per germline, CDR1 LGHNA and CDR2 YSLEER. CDR3 residues: CASSQISGRAGGELFF. The CDR3 DNA reads TGCGCCAGCAGCCAGATTAGCGGGAGGGCAGGCGGGGAGCTGTTTTTT.

The rearrangement joins TRBV4-2 to TRBJ1-4; D unclear. Germline values: CDR1 LGHNA, CDR2 YNFKEQ. CDR3 length equals 17 residues. With 0 bases removed from V and 0 bases from J, the gap between germline ends came to 11 bases. The CDR3, as DNA: TGTGCCAGCAGCCAAGAAGCGGCGGCTACAACTAATGAAAAACTGTTTTTT. Its protein is CASSQEAAATTNEKLFF.

This chain joins TRBV6-5 and TRBJ1-5; D is unresolved. This CDR3 comprises 14 residues. Between the trimmed V and J ends, which lost 0 bases and 11 bases, there was a span of 14 bases. Germline lookup yields CDR1 MNHEY and CDR2 SVGAGI. In DNA, the CDR3 is TGTGCCAGCAGTTACTCGATCGTCGCGGTGGCCCAGCATTTT. The encoded protein is CASSYSIVAVAQHF.

Only a few counts were recorded for this clone. This chain joins TRBV27 and TRBJ2-1, with D maybe TRBD2 (5 bases). CDR3 length equals 13 residues. V lost 3 bases and J 8 bases, leaving 11 bases between the germline ends. Germline CDR1 and CDR2: MNHEY and SMNVEV (reference sequence). For the CDR3, the DNA is TGTGCCAGCAGTTTCCCTGGGAGCGATGAGCAGTTCTTC. It encodes CASSFPGSDEQFF.

The gene calls are TRBV7-8 and TRBJ2-5; the match to TRBD2 covers 10 bases. Per germline, CDR1 SGHVS and CDR2 FQNEAQ. The CDR3 runs 17 residues. Trimming took 4 bases from V and 2 from J; bases not matched to a gene: 10. The CDR3 region is CASSSPPSSGRQETQYF. CDR3 bases: TGTGCCAGCAGCTCCCCCCCTTCTAGCGGGAGACAAGAGACCCAGTACTTC.

The gene calls are TRBV5-1 and TRBJ2-7, with 7 bases aligning to TRBD2. The length of the CDR3 is 15 residues. After removal of 4 bases from V and 0 bases from J, the junction contained 7 bases not matched to a gene. Germline V gene sequence: CDR1 SGHRS, CDR2 YFSETQ. The CDR3 DNA sequence: TGCGCCAGCAGCCCCGGATGGACTAGCTCCTACGAGCAGTACTTC. Amino acid sequence: CASSPGWTSSYEQYF.

This chain uses TRBV5-1 with TRBJ2-7; D perhaps matches TRBD1 (5 bases). V was clipped by 0 bases and J by 2 bases, with 12 bases between them. CDR1 is SGHRS and CDR2 is YFSETQ in the germline V gene. The CDR3 has 15 amino acids. CDR3 coding DNA: TGCGCCAGCAGCTTGGGGGCAGGGTGGGCCTACGAGCAGTACTTC. Amino acids: CASSLGAGWAYEQYF.

The chain's CDR3 is CASRGGRAGSNEQFF. CDR3 sequence (DNA): TGTGCCAGCAGGGGAGGCAGGGCTGGTTCCAATGAGCAGTTCTTC. V usage is TRBV6-5 and J usage is TRBJ2-1, with D possibly matching TRBD2 (6 bases). There are 15 residues in the CDR3. Germline values: CDR1 MNHEY, CDR2 SVGAGI. The ends were cut back, 6 bases at V and 6 bases at J, with 18 bases in the middle.

The chain joins TRBV4-1 to TRBJ2-1, with D maybe TRBD2 (6 bases). Between the trimmed V and J ends, which lost 3 bases and 7 bases, there was a span of 16 bases. Germline loops: CDR1 MGHRA, CDR2 YSYEKL. CDR3 length equals 15 residues. The CDR3 protein is CASSHTWGDKNEQFF. CDR3 coding DNA: TGCGCCAGCAGCCACACGTGGGGGGATAAGAATGAGCAGTTCTTC.

This clone was found once. V gene TRBV15 combines with J gene TRBJ2-7; TRBD1 matches 7 bases. Trimming removed 4 bases from V and 0 bases from J; junction bases left unmatched: 9. Germline CDR1 is LNHNV and CDR2 is YYDKDF (reference sequence). CDR3 length: 16 residues. CDR3 region: CATSINLDRSSYEQYF. DNA for the CDR3: TGTGCCACCAGCATAAACCTGGACAGGAGCTCCTACGAGCAGTACTTC.

The gene calls are TRBV5-8 and TRBJ2-3; 9 positions agree with TRBD1. Germline loops: CDR1 SGHTS, CDR2 YDEGEE. The trim removed 2 bases at V and 3 bases at J, leaving 13 bases unmatched. The length of the CDR3 is 18 residues. The CDR3 loop reads CASSLYGTGFGGTDTQYF. The CDR3 bases are TGTGCCAGCAGCTTATACGGGACAGGGTTTGGGGGAACAGATACGCAGTATTTT.

This chain connects TRBV11-2 to TRBJ1-5, with 8 bases lining up with TRBD1. V dropped 5 bases and J dropped 5; count of bases not matched to a gene: 11. CDR3 size: 16 residues. Germline V CDR1 and CDR2: SGHAT, FQNNGV. The CDR3 coding sequence is TGTGCCAGCAGCCCTCGGACAGGGAGGTCCGATCAGCCCCAGCATTTT. Protein product: CASSPRTGRSDQPQHF.

The chain carries TRBV12-5 and TRBJ2-7; 8 bases line up with TRBD1. The V gene's germline CDR1 is LGHNT and CDR2 FRNRAP. The V gene end was trimmed by 6 bases and the J gene end by 0 bases; junction bases not matched to a gene: 7. The CDR3 length is 15 residues. CDR3 sequence reads: CASGSSDRGSYEQYF. CDR3 DNA: TGTGCTAGTGGCTCCTCAGACAGGGGCTCCTACGAGCAGTACTTC.

The chain has TRBV30 and TRBJ1-2; D is unresolved. The germline V gene encodes CDR1 GTSNPN and CDR2 SVGIG (reference sequence). CDR3 length: 11 residues. V lost 1 base, J lost 6 bases, and 6 bases lay in between. The chain's CDR3 is CAWSGWHGYTF. CDR3 nucleotides: TGTGCCTGGAGTGGTTGGCATGGCTACACCTTC.

V usage is TRBV4-1 and J usage is TRBJ2-2; 11 bases agree with TRBD2. There are 17 residues in the CDR3. CDR1 and CDR2 (germline): MGHRA, YSYEKL. V dropped 2 bases and J dropped 6; count of bases not matched to a gene: 8. Here the CDR3 DNA reads TGCGCCAGCAGCCAACCGACTAGCGGGGCCCGGGCCGGGGAGCTGTTTTTT. This sequence encodes CASSQPTSGARAGELFF.